The source of this T cell receptor beta chain is a study of T cell repertoires in cytomegalovirus infection. The wider study: Public TCR beta signatures were indicative of both CMV infection and a matching HLA type. Points from the study as a whole: HLA-C-restricted TCR beta clonotypes specific for CMV led the ex vivo response.

The CDR3 contains 13 residues. Trimming took off 4 bases at V and 14 bases at J, with 16 bases between the two ends. Per germline, CDR1 SGHNT and CDR2 YYREEE (reference sequence). TCRdb reprocessed the reads via MiXCR and lists one record per CDR3 protein. The sample has about 47,000 distinct CDR3 sequences, nearly 20% seen once. This clonotype was counted only a few times. Its antigen is undetermined. J is TRBJ1-6 and V is TRBV5-4, with D hard to call. Sequenced here: CD8+ T cells from cultured PBMCs, sampled from culture after CMV antigen stimulation. The clonotype comes from a human donor in good health (CMV status not recorded). Some clones in this sample may be carry-over from other donors' samples. The CDR3 protein is CASSPGVPGALHF. For the CDR3, the DNA is TGTGCCAGCAGCCCCGGGGTCCCGGGAGCCCTCCACTTT.